Listed here are 9 T cell receptor beta chains from one sample, sequenced in a study of OX40 agonist ivuxolimab in advanced cancers. The assay was immunoSEQ multiplex PCR, and TCRdb's table has in-frame clones only and misses some. The table includes around 50,000 clones, about 87% detected once. Sequenced here: CD4+ or CD8+ T cells sorted from blood, sampled in a trial of the OX40 agonist ivuxolimab. Receptors originate from an adult with an advanced solid tumor such as melanoma, head and neck, liver or kidney cancer.

CDR3 in DNA: TGTGCCAGCAGCTGGAGCGGGTCTCCCTATGGCTACACCTTC. This gives the protein CASSWSGSPYGYTF. J is TRBJ1-2 and V is TRBV5-4; D is undetermined. Germline-derived CDR1 and CDR2 are SGHNT and YYREEE (reference sequence). Trimming took off 3 bases at V and 4 bases at J, with 13 bases between the two ends. CDR3 size: 14 residues.

CDR3 nucleotide sequence: TGTGCCAGCAGTCCCCGGGGACAGGGGGCGACTGGGGCCAACGTCCTGACTTTC. Translated: CASSPRGQGATGANVLTF. The chain employs TRBV28 and TRBJ2-6; TRBD1 aligns across 12 bases. The CDR3 is 18 residues long. Germline CDR1 reads MDHEN; CDR2 reads SYDVKM. With V trimmed by 5 bases and J by 2 bases, 7 bases remained unmatched.

This chain joins TRBV13 and TRBJ1-3, with 9 nucleotides matching TRBD1. The CDR3 has 15 amino acids. Germline V gives CDR1 PRHDT, CDR2 FYEKMQ (reference sequence). The junction had 2 bases not matched to a gene; V was cut back by 5 bases and J by 0 bases. CDR3 coding DNA: TGTGCCAGCAGCCGGACAGGGGCCTCTGGAAACACCATATATTTT. Its translation is CASSRTGASGNTIYF. The full variable domain, its missing parts supplied by reference TRBV13 and TRBJ1-3, is AAGVIQSPRHLIKEKRETATLKCYPIPRHDTVYWYQQGPGQDPQFLISFYEKMQSDKGSIPDRFSAQQFSDYHSELNMSSLELGDSALYFCASSRTGASGNTIYFGEGSWLTVV.

The chain uses TRBV9 and TRBJ2-3; D gene unclear. V was clipped by 0 bases and J by 2 bases, with 10 bases between them. Germline assignment: CDR1 SGDLS and CDR2 YYNGEE. This CDR3 is built from 15 residues. CDR3: CASSVGERATDTQYF. The DNA for the CDR3 is TGTGCCAGCAGCGTAGGAGAAAGGGCCACAGATACGCAGTATTTT.

The J gene is TRBJ1-1, the V gene TRBV7-2; 9 bases align to TRBD1. The CDR3 sequence is 15 residues long. J lost 5 bases, V lost 2 bases, and 6 bases had no gene match. Germline CDR1 is SGHTA and CDR2 is FQGNSA. The CDR3 DNA follows: TGTGCCAGCAGCTTAACCGGGACAGGGCAAACTGAAGCTTTCTTT. Its protein is CASSLTGTGQTEAFF.

In this sample, this clone turned up a few times. The chain combines TRBV11-2 with TRBJ2-7; TRBD2 aligns across 7 bases. The CDR3 runs to 14 residues. V trimming: 3 bases; J trimming: 0 bases; junction bases outside the gene matches: 2. CDR1 and CDR2 (germline): SGHAT, FQNNGV. The CDR3 region has the DNA TGTGCCAGCAGCTTCAGCGGGAACTCCTACGAGCAGTACTTC. Translated, it gives CASSFSGNSYEQYF.

V and J are TRBV18 and TRBJ1-2; D gene ambiguous. Trimming shortened V by 3 bases and J by 0 bases, and 8 bases separated the two germline ends. CDR3 length equals 14 residues. In germline, CDR1 is KGHSH, CDR2 LQKENI. The CDR3 sequence: CASSPGRANYGYTF. The DNA of the CDR3 is TGTGCCAGCTCACCGGGGAGAGCTAACTATGGCTACACCTTC.

This chain joins TRBV10-2 and TRBJ2-7; perhaps D is TRBD1 or TRBD2 (6 bases each). The germline gives CDR1 WSHSY, CDR2 SAAADI. The germline V and J ends were trimmed by 2 bases and 5 bases, with 7 bases remaining between them. The CDR3 has 12 residues. The DNA of the CDR3 is TGCGCCAGCAGTGAGCGGGGGCACGAGCAGTACGTC. Encoded protein: CASSERGHEQYV.

The V and J genes are TRBV6-6 and TRBJ1-1; a possible D gene is TRBD1 (6 bases). The germline V gene encodes CDR1 MNHNY and CDR2 SVGAGI (reference sequence). CDR3 size: 11 residues. V dropped 6 bases and J dropped 7 bases, with 9 bases sitting between them. The CDR3 bases are TGTGCCAGCAGACAGGGTATTGAAGCTTTCTTT. The encoded protein is CASRQGIEAFF.